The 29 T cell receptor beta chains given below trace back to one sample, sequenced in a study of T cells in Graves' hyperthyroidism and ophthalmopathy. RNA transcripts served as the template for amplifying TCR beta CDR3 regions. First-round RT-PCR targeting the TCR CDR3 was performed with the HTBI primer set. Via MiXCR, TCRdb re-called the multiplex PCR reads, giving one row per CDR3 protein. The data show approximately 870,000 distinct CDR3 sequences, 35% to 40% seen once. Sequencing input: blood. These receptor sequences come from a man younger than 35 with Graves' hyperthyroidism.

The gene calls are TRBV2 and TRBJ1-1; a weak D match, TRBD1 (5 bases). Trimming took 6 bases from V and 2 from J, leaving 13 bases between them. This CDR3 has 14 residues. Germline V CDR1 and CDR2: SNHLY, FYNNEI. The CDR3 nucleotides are TGTGCCAGCAGGTTACAGGTAATAAACACTGAAGCTTTCTTT. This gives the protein CASRLQVINTEAFF.

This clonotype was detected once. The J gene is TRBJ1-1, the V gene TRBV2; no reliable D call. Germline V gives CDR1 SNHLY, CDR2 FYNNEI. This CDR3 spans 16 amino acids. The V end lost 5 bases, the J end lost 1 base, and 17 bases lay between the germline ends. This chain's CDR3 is CASSFKAGVRNTEAFF. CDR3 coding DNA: TGTGCCAGCAGTTTCAAAGCCGGCGTCCGGAACACTGAAGCTTTCTTT.

The CDR3 DNA follows: TGTGCCAGCAGCCAGAGCGGGAGCTCCTACGAGCAGTACTTC. It is translated as CASSQSGSSYEQYF. This chain joins TRBV4-2 and TRBJ2-7; 8 bases match TRBD2. Germline CDR1 is LGHNA and CDR2 is YNFKEQ. CDR3 length: 14 residues. V lost 3 bases and J lost 0; bases outside the gene matches: 1.

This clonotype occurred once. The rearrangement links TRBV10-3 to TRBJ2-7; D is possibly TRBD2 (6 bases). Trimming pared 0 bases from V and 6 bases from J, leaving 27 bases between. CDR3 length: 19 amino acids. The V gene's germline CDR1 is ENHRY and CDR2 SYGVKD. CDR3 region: CAISESKTSRGRWDLEQYF. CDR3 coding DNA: TGTGCCATCAGTGAGTCGAAGACTAGTAGGGGCCGGTGGGACCTCGAGCAGTACTTC.

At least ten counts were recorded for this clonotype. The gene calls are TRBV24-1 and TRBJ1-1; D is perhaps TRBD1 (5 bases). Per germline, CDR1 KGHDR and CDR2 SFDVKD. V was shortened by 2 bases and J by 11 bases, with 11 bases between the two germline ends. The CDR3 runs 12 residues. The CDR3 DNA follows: TGTGCCACCAGTGATTCGGGACCTGGGGCTTTCTTT. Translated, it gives CATSDSGPGAFF.

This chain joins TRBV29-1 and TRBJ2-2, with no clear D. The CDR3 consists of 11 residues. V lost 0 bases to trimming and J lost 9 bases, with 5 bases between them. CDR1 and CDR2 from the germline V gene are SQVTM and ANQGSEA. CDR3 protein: CSVEDQRELFF. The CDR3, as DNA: TGCAGCGTTGAAGATCAGCGGGAGCTGTTTTTT.

CDR3 residues: CASSYVGGPESEQYF. In DNA, the CDR3 is TGTGCCAGCAGTTACGTGGGAGGACCAGAATCCGAGCAGTACTTC. The chain recombines TRBV6-5 with TRBJ2-7; a possible D gene is TRBD2 (6 bases). Trimming shortened V by 2 bases and J by 6 bases, and 17 bases separated the two germline ends. Looked up from germline, CDR1 is MNHEY and CDR2 is SVGAGI. This CDR3 comprises 15 residues.

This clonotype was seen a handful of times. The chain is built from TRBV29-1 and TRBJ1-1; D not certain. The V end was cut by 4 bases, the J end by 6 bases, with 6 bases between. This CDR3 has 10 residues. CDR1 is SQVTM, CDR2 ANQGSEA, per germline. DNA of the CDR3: TGCAGCGTTGTAGGCTCTGAAGCTTTCTTT. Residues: CSVVGSEAFF. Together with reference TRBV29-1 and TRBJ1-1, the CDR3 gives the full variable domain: SAVISQKPSRDICQRGTSLTIQCQVDSQVTMMFWYRQQPGQSLTLIATANQGSEATYESGFVIDKFPISRPNLTFSTLTVSNMSPEDSSIYLCSVVGSEAFFGQGTRLTVV.

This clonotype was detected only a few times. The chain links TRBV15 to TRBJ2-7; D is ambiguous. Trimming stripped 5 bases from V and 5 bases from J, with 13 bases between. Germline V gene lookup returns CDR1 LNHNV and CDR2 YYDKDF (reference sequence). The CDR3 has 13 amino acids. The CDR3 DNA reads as TGTGCCACCAGCTACGAGGAGTTTAACGAGCAGTACTTC. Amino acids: CATSYEEFNEQYF.

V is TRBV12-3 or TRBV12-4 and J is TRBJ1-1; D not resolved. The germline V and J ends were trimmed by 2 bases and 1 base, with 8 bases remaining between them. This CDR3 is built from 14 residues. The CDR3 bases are TGTGCCAGCAGTTTAACTCTAAAGAACACTGAAGCTTTCTTT. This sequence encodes CASSLTLKNTEAFF.

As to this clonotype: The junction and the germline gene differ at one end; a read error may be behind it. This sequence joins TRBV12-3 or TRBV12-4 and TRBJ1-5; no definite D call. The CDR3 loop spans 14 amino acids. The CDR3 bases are TGCGCCAGCAGCCAAGTACGGAGCAATCAGCCCCAGCATTTT. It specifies CASSQVRSNQPQHF.

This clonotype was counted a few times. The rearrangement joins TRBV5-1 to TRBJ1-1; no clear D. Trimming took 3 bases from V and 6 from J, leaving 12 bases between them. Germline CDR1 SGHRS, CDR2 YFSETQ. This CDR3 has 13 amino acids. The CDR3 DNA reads TGCGCCAGCAGCTCAGGAACAGAAGCTGAAGCTTTCTTT. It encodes CASSSGTEAEAFF.

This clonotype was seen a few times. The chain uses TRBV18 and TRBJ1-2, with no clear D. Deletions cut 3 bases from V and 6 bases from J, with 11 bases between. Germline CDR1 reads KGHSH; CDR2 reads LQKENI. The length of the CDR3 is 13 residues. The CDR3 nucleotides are TGTGCCAGCTCACCGAAGAACATCCATGGCTACACCTTC. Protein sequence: CASSPKNIHGYTF.

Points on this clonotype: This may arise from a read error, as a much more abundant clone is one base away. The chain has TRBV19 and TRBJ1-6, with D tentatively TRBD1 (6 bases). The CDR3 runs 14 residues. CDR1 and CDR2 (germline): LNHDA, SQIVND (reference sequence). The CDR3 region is CASGISGEDSPLHF. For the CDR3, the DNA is TGTGCCAGTGGTATATCAGGGGAGGATTCACCCCTCCACTTT.

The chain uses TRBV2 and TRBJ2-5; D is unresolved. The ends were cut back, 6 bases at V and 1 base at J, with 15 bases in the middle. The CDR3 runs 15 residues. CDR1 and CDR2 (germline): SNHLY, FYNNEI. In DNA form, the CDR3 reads TGTGCCAGCAGCCAAGGTATCACCCTCCAAGAGACCCAGTACTTC. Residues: CASSQGITLQETQYF.

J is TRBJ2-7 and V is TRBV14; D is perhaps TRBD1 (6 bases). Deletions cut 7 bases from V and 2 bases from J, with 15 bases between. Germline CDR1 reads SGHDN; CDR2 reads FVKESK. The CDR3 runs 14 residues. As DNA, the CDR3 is TGTGCCAGCACGGTTCAACAGGGTCCCTACGAGCAGTACTTC. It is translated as CASTVQQGPYEQYF. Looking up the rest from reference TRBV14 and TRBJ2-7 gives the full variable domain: EAGVTQFPSHSVIEKGQTVTLRCDPISGHDNLYWYRRVMGKEIKFLLHFVKESKQDESGMPNNRFLAERTGGTYSTLKVQPAELEDSGVYFCASTVQQGPYEQYFGPGTRLTVT.

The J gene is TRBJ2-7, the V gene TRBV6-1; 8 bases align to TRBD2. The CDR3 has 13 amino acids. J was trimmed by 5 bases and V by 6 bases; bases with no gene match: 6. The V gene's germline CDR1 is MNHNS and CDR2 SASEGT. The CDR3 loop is CASRGAGGDEQYF. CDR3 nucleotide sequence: TGTGCCAGCAGAGGCGCGGGAGGTGACGAGCAGTACTTC.

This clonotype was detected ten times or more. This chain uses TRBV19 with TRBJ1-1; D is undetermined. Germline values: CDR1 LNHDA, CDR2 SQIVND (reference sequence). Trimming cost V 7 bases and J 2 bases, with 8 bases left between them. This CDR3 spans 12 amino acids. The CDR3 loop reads CASKYGNTEAFF. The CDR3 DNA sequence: TGTGCCAGTAAGTACGGAAACACTGAAGCTTTCTTT.

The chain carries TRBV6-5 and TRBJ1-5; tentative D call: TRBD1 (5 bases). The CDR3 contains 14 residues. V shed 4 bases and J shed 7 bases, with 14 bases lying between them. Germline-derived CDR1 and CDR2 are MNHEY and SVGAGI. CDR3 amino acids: CASSSVGERQPQHF. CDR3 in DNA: TGTGCCAGCAGTTCTGTGGGGGAGAGGCAGCCCCAGCATTTT.

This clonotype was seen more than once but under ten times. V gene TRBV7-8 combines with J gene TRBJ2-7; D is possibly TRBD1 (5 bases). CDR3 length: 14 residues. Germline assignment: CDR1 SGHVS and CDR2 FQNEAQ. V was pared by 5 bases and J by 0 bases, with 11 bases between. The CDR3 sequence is CASSERTSSYEQYF. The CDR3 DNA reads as TGTGCCAGCAGCGAAAGGACAAGCTCCTACGAGCAGTACTTC.

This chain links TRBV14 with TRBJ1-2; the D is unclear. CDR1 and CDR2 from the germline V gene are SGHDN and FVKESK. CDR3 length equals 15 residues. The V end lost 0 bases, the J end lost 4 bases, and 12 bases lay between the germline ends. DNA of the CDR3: TGTGCCAGCAGCCAAGAGTCCTGGGGTGGCTATGGCTACACCTTC. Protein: CASSQESWGGYGYTF.

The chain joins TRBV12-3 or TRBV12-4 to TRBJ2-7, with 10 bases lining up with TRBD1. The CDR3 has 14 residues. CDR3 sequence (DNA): TGTGCTAGTGGTTTGGGACAGGGGTACGACGAGCAGTACTTC. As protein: CASGLGQGYDEQYF.

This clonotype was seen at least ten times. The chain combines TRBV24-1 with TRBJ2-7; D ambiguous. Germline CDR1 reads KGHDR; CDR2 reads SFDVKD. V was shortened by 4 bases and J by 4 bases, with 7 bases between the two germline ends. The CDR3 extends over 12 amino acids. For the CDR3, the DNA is TGTGCCACCAGTGACCTGACATACGAGCAGTACTTC. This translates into CATSDLTYEQYF.

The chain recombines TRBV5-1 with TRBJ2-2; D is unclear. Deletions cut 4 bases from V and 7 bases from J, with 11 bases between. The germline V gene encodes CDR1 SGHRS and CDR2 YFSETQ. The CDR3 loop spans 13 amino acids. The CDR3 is CASSPPLGGELFF. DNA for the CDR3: TGCGCCAGCAGCCCACCTTTGGGCGGGGAGCTGTTTTTT.

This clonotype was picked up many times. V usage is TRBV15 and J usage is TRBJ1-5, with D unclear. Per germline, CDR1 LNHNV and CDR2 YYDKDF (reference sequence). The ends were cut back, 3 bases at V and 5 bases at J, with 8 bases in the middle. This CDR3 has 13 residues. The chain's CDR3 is CATSSIPDQPQHF. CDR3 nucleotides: TGTGCCACCAGCAGCATACCGGATCAGCCCCAGCATTTT.

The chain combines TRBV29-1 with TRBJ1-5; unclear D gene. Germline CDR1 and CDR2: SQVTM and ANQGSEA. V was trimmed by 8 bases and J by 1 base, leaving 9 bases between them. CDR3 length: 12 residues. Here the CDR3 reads CSSGDSNQPQHF. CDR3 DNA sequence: TGCAGCAGTGGTGACAGCAATCAGCCCCAGCATTTT.

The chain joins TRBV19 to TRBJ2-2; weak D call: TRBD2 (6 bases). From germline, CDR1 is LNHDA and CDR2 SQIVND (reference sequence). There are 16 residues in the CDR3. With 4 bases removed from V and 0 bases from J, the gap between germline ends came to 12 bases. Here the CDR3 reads CASSSYRGTNTGELFF. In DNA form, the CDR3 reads TGTGCCAGTAGTAGCTACCGGGGGACGAACACCGGGGAGCTGTTTTTT. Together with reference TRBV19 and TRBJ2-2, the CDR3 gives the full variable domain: DGGITQSPKYLFRKEGQNVTLSCEQNLNHDAMYWYRQDPGQGLRLIYYSQIVNDFQKGDIAEGYSVSREKKESFPLTVTSAQKNPTAFYLCASSSYRGTNTGELFFGEGSRLTVL.

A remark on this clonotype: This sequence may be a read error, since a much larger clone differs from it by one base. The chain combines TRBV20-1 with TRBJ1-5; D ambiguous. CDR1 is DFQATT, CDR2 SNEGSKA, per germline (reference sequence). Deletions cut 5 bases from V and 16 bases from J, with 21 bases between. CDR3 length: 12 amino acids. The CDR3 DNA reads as TGCAGTGCTCGCGACCATGCACCGCTTAGCCATTTT. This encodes CSARDHAPLSHF.

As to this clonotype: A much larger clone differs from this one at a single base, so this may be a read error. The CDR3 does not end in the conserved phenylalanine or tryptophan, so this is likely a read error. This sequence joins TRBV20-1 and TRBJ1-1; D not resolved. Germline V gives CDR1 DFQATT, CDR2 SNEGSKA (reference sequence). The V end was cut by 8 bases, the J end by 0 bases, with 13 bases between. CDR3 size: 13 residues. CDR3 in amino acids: CSPLEEVNTEAFS. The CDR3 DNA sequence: TGCAGTCCACTCGAGGAGGTGAACACTGAAGCTTTCTCT.